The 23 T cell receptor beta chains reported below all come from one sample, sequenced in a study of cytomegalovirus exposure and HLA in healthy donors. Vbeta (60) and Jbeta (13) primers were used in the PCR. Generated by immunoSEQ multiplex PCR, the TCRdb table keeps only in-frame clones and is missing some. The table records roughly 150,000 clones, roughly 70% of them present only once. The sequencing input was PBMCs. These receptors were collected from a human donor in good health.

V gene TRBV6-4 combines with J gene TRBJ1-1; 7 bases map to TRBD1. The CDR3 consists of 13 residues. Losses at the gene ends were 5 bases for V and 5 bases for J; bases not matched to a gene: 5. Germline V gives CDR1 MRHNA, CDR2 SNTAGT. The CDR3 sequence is CASSQDRKTEAFF. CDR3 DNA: TGTGCCAGCAGTCAGGACAGGAAGACTGAAGCTTTCTTT.

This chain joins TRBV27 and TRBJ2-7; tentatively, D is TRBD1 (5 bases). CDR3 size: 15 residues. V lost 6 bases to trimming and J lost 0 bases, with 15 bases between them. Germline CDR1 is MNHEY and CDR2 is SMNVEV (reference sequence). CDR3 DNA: TGTGCCAGCAGGTCTATACAGGATTCCTCCTACGAGCAGTACTTC. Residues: CASRSIQDSSYEQYF.

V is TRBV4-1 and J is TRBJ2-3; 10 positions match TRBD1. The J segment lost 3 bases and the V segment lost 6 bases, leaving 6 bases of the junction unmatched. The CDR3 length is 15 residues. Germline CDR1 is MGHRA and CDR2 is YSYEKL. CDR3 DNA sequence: TGCGCCAGCAGATCGGGACAGGGGAGGACAGATACGCAGTATTTT. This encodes CASRSGQGRTDTQYF.

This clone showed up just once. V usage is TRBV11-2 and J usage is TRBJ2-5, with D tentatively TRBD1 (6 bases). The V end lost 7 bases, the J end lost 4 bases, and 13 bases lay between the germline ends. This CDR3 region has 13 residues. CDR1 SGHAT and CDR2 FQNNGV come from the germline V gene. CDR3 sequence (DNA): TGTGCCAGCAACCTCCAGGGGCTAGAGACCCAGTACTTC. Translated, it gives CASNLQGLETQYF.

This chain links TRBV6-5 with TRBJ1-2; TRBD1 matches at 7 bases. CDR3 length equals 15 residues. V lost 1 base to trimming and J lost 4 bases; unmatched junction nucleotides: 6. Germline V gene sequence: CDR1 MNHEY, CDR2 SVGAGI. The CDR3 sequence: CASSYFTGATYGYTF. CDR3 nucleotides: TGTGCCAGCAGTTACTTCACAGGGGCTACCTATGGCTACACCTTC.

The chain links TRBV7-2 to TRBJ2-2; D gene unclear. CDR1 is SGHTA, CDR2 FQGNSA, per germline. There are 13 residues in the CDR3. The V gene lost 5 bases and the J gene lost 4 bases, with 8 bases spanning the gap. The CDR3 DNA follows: TGTGCCAGCAGCCCTTCCTTCACCGGGGAGCTGTTTTTT. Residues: CASSPSFTGELFF.

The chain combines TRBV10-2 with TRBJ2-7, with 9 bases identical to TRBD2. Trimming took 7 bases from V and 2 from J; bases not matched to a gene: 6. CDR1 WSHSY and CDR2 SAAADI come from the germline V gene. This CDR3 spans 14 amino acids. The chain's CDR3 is CASIRLAATYEQYF. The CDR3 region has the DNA TGCGCCAGCATTAGACTAGCGGCCACCTACGAGCAGTACTTC.

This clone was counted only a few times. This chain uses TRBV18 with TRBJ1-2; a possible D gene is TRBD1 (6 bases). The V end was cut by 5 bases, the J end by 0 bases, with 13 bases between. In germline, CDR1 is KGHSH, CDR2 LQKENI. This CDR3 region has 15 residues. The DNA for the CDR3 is TGTGCCAGCTCAGCTAACAGGGACCCTAACTATGGCTACACCTTC. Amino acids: CASSANRDPNYGYTF.

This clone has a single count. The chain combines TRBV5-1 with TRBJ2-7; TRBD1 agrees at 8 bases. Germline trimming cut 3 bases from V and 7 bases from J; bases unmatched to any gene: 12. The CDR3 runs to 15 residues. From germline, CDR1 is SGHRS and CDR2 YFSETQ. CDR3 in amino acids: CASSSTSGTGLEQYF. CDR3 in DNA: TGCGCCAGCAGCTCTACTTCAGGGACAGGTCTGGAGCAGTACTTC.

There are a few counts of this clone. This chain's CDR3 is CASNRLADSDEQFF. CDR3 nucleotide sequence: TGTGCCAGCAATAGACTAGCGGATTCGGATGAGCAGTTCTTC. V gene TRBV6-6 combines with J gene TRBJ2-1, with 9 bases matching TRBD2. The CDR3 has 14 amino acids. Looked up from germline, CDR1 is MNHNY and CDR2 is SVGAGI (reference sequence). V dropped 7 bases and J dropped 8; count of bases not matched to a gene: 9.

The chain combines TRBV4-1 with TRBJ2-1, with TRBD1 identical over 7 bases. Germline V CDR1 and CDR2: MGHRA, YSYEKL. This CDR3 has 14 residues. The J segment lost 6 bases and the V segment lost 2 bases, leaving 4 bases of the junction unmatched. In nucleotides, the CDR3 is TGCGCCAGCAGCCAAACAGGGGTTGTCAATGAGCAGTTCTTC. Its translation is CASSQTGVVNEQFF.

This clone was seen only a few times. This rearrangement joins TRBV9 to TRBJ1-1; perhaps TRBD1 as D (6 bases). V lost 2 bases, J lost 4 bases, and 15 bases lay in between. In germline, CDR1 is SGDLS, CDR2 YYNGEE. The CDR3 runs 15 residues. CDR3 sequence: CASSVTQGVGTEAFF. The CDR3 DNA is TGTGCCAGCAGCGTGACACAGGGAGTTGGCACTGAAGCTTTCTTT.

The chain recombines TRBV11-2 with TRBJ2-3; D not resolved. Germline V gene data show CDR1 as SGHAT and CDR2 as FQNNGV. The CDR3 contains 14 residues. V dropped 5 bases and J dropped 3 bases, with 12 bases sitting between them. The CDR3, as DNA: TGTGCCAGCAGCCCGGCGTCTAGGACAGATACGCAGTATTTT. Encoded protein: CASSPASRTDTQYF. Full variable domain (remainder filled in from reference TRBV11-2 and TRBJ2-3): EAGVAQSPRYKIIEKRQSVAFWCNPISGHATLYWYQQILGQGPKLLIQFQNNGVVDDSQLPKDRFSAERLKGVDSTLKIQPAKLEDSAVYLCASSPASRTDTQYFGPGTRLTVL.

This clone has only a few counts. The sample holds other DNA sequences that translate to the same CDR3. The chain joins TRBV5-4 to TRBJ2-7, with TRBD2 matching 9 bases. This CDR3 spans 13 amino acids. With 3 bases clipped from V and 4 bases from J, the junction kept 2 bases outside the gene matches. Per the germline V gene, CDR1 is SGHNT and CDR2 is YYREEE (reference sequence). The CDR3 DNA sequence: TGTGCCAGCAGCTCGGGACTAGCTTACGAGCAGTACTTC. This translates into CASSSGLAYEQYF.

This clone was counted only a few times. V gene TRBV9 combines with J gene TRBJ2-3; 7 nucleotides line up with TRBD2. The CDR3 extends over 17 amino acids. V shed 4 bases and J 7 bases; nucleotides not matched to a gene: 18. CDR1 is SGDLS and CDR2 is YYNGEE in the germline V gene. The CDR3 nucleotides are TGTGCCAGCAGCACTCCCGAAGCTAGCGGACTCACCCATACGCAGTATTTT. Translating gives CASSTPEASGLTHTQYF.

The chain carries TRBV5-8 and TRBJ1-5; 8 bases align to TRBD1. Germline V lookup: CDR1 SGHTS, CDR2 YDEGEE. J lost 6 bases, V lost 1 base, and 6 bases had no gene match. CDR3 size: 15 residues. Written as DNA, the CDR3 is TGTGCCAGCAGCTTGTACAGGGGGTCGGGTCAGCCCCAGCATTTT. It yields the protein CASSLYRGSGQPQHF.

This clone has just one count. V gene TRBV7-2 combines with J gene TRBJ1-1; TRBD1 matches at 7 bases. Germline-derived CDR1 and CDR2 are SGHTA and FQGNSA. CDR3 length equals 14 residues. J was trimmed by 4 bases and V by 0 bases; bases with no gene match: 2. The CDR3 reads CASSLARGSTEAFF. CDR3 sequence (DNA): TGTGCCAGCAGCTTAGCCAGGGGGAGCACTGAAGCTTTCTTT.

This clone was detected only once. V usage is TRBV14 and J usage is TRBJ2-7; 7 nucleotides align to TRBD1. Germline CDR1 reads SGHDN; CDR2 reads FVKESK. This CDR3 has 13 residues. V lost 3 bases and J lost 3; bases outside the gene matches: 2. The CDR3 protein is CASSHGTDYEQYF. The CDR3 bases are TGTGCCAGCAGCCATGGGACAGACTACGAGCAGTACTTC.

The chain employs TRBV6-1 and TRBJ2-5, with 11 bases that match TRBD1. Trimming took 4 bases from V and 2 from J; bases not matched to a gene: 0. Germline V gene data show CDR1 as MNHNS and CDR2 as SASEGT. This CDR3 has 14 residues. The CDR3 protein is CASSGDRGQETQYF. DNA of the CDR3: TGTGCCAGCAGTGGGGACAGGGGGCAAGAGACCCAGTACTTC.

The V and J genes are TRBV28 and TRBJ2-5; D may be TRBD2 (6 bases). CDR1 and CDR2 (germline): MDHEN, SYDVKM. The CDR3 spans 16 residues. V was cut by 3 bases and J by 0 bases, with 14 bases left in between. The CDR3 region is CASSFGLANYQETQYF. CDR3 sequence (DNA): TGTGCCAGCAGTTTTGGGCTAGCGAATTACCAAGAGACCCAGTACTTC.

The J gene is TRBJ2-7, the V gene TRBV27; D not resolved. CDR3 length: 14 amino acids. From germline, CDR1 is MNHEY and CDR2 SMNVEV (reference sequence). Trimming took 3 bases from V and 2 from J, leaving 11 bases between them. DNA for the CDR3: TGTGCCAGCAGTTTGGTTGGCGGTCCCTACGAGCAGTACTTC. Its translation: CASSLVGGPYEQYF.

CDR3 amino acids: CASSLSNYGYTF. CDR3 bases: TGTGCCAGCAGCTTGTCAAACTATGGCTACACCTTC. The chain employs TRBV7-2 and TRBJ1-2, with D hard to call. With 3 bases removed from V and 2 bases from J, the gap between germline ends came to 4 bases. The germline CDR1 and CDR2 sequences are SGHTA and FQGNSA. There are 12 residues in the CDR3.

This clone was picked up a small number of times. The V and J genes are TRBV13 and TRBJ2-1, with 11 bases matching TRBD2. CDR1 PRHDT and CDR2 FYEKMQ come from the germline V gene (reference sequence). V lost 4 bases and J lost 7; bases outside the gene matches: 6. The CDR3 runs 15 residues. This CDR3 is CASSSSGRSGNEQFF. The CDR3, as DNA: TGTGCCAGCAGCTCTAGCGGGAGGTCAGGAAATGAGCAGTTCTTC.